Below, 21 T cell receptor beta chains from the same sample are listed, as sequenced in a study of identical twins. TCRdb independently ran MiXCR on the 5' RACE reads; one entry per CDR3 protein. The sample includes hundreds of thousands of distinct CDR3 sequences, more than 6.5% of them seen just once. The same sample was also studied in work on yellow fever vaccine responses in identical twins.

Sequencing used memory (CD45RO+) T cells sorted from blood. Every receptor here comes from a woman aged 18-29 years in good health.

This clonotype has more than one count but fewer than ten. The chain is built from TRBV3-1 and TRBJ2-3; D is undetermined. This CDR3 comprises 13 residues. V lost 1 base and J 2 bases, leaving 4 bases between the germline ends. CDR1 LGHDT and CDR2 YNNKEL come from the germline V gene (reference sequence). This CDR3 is CASSQVNTDTQYF. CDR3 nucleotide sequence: TGTGCCAGCAGCCAAGTCAACACAGATACGCAGTATTTT.

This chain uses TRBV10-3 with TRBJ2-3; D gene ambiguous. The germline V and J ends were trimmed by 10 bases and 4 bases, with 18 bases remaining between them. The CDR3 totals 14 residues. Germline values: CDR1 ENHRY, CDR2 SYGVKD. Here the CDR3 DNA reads TGTGCCAGCCAAAAGGGCCCGAACCCAGATACGCAGTATTTT. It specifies CASQKGPNPDTQYF.

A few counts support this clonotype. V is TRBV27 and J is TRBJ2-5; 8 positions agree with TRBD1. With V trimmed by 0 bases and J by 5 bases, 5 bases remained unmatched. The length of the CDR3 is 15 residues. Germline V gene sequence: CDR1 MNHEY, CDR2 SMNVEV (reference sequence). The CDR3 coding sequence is TGTGCCAGCAGTTTATCGGCAGGGGGCTTGGAGACCCAGTACTTC. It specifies CASSLSAGGLETQYF.

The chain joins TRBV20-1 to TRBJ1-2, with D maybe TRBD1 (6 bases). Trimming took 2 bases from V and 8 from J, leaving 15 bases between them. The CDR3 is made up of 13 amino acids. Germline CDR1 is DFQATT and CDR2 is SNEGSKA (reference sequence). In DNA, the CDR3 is TGCAGTGCTAGAATCTCAGGGGATGGGGGCTACACCTTC. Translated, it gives CSARISGDGGYTF.

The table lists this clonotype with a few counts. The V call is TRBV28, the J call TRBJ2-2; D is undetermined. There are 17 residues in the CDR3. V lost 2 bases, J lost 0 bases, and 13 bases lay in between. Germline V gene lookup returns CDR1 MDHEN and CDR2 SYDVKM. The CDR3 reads CASSLLDHTTNTGELFF. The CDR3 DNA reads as TGTGCCAGCAGTTTACTTGACCACACAACGAACACCGGGGAGCTGTTTTTT.

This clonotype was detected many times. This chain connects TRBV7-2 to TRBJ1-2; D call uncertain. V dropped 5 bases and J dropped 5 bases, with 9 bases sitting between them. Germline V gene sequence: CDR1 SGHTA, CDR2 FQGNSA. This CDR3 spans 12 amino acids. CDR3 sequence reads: CASSLTFYGYTF. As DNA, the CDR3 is TGTGCCAGCAGCCTCACATTTTATGGCTACACCTTC.

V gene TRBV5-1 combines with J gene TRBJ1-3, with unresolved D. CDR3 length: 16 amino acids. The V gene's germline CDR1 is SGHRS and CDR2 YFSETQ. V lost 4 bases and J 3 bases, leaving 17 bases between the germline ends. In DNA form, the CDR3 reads TGCGCCAGCAGCCCACACGCCCGTAGTGATGGAAACACCATATATTTT. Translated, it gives CASSPHARSDGNTIYF.

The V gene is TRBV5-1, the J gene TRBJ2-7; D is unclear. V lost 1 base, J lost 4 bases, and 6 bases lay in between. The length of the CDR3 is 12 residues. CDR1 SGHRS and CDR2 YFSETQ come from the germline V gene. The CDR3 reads CASSLRAYEQYV. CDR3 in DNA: TGCGCCAGCAGCTTGCGCGCTTACGAGCAGTACGTC.

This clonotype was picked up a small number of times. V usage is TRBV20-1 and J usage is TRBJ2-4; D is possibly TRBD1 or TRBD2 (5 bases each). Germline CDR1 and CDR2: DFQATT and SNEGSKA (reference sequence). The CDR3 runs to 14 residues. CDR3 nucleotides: TGCAGCCCCCGGGGCACACTAGCCAAAAACATTCAGTACTTC. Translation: CSPRGTLAKNIQYF.

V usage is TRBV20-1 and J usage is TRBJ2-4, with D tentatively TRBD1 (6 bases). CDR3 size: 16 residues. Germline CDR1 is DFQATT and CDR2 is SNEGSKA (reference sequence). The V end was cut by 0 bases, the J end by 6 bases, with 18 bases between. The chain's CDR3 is CSARDPGQRKGNIQYF. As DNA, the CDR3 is TGCAGTGCTAGAGACCCGGGACAAAGGAAGGGAAACATTCAGTACTTC.

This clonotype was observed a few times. The CDR3 is CASGYRDRVRTEAFF. DNA of the CDR3: TGTGCCAGCGGCTACCGGGACAGGGTACGGACTGAAGCTTTCTTT. The gene calls are TRBV6-4 and TRBJ1-1; 9 bases are shared with TRBD1. This CDR3 has 15 amino acids. Losses at the gene ends were 8 bases for V and 5 bases for J; bases not matched to a gene: 12. Looked up from germline, CDR1 is MRHNA and CDR2 is SNTAGT.

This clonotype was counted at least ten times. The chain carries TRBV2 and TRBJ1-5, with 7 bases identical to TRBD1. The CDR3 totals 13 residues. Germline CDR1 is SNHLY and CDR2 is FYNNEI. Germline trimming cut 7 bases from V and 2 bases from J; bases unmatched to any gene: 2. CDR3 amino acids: CASKTGRNQPQHF. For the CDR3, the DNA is TGTGCCAGCAAGACAGGGCGCAATCAGCCCCAGCATTTT.

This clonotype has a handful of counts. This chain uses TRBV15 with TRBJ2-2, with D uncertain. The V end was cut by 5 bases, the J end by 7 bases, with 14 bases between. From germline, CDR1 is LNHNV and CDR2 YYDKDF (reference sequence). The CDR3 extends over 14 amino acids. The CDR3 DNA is TGTGCCACCAGCCGGCCGCTGTCCAGCGGGGAGCTGTTTTTT. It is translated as CATSRPLSSGELFF.

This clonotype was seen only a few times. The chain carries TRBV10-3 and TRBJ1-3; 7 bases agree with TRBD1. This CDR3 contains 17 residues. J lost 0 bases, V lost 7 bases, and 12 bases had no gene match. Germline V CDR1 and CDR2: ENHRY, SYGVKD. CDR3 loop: CAITKDRPGNSGNTIYF. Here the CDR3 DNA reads TGTGCCATCACCAAGGACAGGCCCGGAAACTCTGGAAACACCATATATTTT.

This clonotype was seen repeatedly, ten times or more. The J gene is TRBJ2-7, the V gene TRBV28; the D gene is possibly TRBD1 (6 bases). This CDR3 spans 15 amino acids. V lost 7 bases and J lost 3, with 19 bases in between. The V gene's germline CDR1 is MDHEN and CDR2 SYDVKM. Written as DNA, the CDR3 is TGTGCCAGCAAACCACAGGGAATTTCTGTCTACGAGCAGTACTTC. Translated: CASKPQGISVYEQYF.

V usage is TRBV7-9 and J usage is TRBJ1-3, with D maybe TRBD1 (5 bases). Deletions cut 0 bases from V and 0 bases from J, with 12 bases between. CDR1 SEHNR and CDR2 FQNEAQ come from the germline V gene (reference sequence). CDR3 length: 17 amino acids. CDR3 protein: CASSLAGTERSGNTIYF. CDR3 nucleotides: TGTGCCAGCAGCTTAGCGGGGACGGAGCGCTCTGGAAACACCATATATTTT.

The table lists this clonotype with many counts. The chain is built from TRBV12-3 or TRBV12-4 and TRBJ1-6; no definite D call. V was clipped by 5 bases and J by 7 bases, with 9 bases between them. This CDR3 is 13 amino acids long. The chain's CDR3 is CASSRTDNSPLHF. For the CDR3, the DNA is TGTGCCAGCAGTCGGACGGACAATTCACCCCTCCACTTT.

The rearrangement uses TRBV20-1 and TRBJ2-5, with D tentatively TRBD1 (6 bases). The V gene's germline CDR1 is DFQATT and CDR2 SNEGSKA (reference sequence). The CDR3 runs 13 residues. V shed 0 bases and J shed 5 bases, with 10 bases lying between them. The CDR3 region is CSARDQRGETQYF. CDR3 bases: TGCAGTGCTAGAGATCAAAGGGGGGAGACCCAGTACTTC.

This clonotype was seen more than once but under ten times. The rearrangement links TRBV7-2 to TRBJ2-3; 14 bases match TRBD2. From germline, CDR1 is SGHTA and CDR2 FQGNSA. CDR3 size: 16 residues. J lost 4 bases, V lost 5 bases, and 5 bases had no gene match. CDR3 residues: CASSPPGLAGADTQYF. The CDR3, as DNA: TGTGCCAGCAGCCCCCCGGGACTAGCGGGAGCAGATACGCAGTATTTT.

CDR3 amino acids: CASSLLAGKETQYF. The CDR3 DNA follows: TGCGCCAGCAGCTTACTAGCGGGCAAAGAGACCCAGTACTTC. The chain has TRBV5-1 and TRBJ2-5, with 9 bases lining up with TRBD2. Germline loops: CDR1 SGHRS, CDR2 YFSETQ. V shed 2 bases, J shed 3 bases, and the junction held 2 bases outside the gene matches. This CDR3 has 14 residues.

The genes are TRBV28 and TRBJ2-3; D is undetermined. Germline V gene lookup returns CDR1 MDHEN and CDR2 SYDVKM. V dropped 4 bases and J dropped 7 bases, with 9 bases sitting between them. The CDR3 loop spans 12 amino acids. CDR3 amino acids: CASSSRSHTQYF. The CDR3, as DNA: TGTGCCAGCAGTTCTAGGTCGCATACGCAGTATTTT.